This T cell receptor beta chain was sequenced for a study of blood T cell repertoires in COVID-19. At the level of the study: The cDNA or gDNA used as material had been derived from T cells, B-cell-depleted T cells, or PBMCs.

The J segment lost 6 bases and the V segment lost 2 bases, leaving 5 bases of the junction unmatched. The CDR3 is 13 amino acids. The germline gives CDR1 GTSNPN, CDR2 SVGIG (reference sequence). Generated by immunoSEQ multiplex PCR, the TCRdb table keeps only in-frame clones and is missing some. The table has over 110,000 clones, about 87% seen once. The sequence was obtained from a man aged 50-60 years in a cohort exposed to, infected with or recovered from COVID-19 (not recorded which). The sequencing input was PBMCs or T cells enriched from blood (not recorded which). The chain employs TRBV30 and TRBJ1-1; the match to TRBD1 covers 8 bases. The CDR3 DNA reads as TGTGCCTGGAGTTGGGGACAGGTACCTGAAGCTTTCTTT. Protein product: CAWSWGQVPEAFF.